This T cell receptor (beta chain) was profiled in a study of naive and memory T cell subsets. CDR1 SGHAT and CDR2 FQNNGV come from the germline V gene. Trimming took off 5 bases at V and 1 base at J, with 11 bases between the two ends. The CDR3 extends over 14 amino acids. Both TRBC1 and TRBC2 were covered by a beta constant-region primer of two equimolar oligonucleotides. The ligated cDNA underwent four PCR rounds using SP2 and nested alpha and beta constant-region primers. TCRdb recomputed calls from the UMI-ligation and nested PCR reads with MiXCR, one row per CDR3 protein. The sample lists tens of thousands of distinct CDR3 sequences, roughly 9.3% occurring once.

What was sequenced was naive CD8+ T cells from blood. The V call is TRBV11-2, the J call TRBJ2-5; D gene uncertain. The sequence came from a human donor in good health. The CDR3: CASSLSPIQETQYF. The CDR3 nucleotides read TGTGCCAGCAGCCTTAGTCCCATCCAAGAGACCCAGTACTTC.